Below, 30 T cell receptor beta chains from the same sample are listed, as sequenced in a study of long-term antiretroviral therapy in people with HIV. It was version v3.0 of the immunoSEQ assay that was run at survey level. Clones were read by immunoSEQ multiplex PCR, and TCRdb kept only the in-frame ones, dropping some. The data show almost 30,000 clones, roughly 93% seen once. The sequenced sample was unsorted PBMCs, obtained about 6.5 years after starting antiretroviral therapy. All receptors come from a woman aged 35 to 49 with HIV.

The rearrangement links TRBV7-9 to TRBJ1-5; 7 bases fit TRBD1. The V gene end was trimmed by 4 bases and the J gene end by 2 bases; junction bases not matched to a gene: 5. Looked up from germline, CDR1 is SEHNR and CDR2 is FQNEAQ (reference sequence). The length of the CDR3 is 15 residues. The CDR3 region is CASSSTGYGNQPQHF. CDR3 nucleotides: TGTGCCAGCAGCTCGACAGGGTACGGCAATCAGCCCCAGCATTTT.

The chain employs TRBV4-2 and TRBJ1-1; D is ambiguous. This CDR3 has 12 residues. CDR1 is LGHNA and CDR2 is YNFKEQ in the germline V gene. Trimming removed 4 bases from V and 6 bases from J, with 9 bases in between. This chain's CDR3 is CASSPESAEAFF. The CDR3 DNA sequence: TGTGCCAGCAGCCCTGAGTCGGCTGAAGCTTTCTTT.

The V call is TRBV5-1, the J call TRBJ2-3; 10 bases fit TRBD1. The CDR3 totals 15 residues. The J segment lost 6 bases and the V segment lost 2 bases, leaving 6 bases of the junction unmatched. Per the germline V gene, CDR1 is SGHRS and CDR2 is YFSETQ. CDR3 DNA sequence: TGCGCCAGCAGCTTCTCCGGACAGGGGGTCGATACGCAGTATTTT. Encoded protein: CASSFSGQGVDTQYF. The whole variable domain, remainder taken from reference TRBV5-1 and TRBJ2-3, is KAGVTQTPRYLIKTRGQQVTLSCSPISGHRSVSWYQQTPGQGLQFLFEYFSETQRNKGNFPGRFSGRQFSNSRSEMNVSTLELGDSALYLCASSFSGQGVDTQYFGPGTRLTVL.

This clone was seen only a few times. This chain connects TRBV30 to TRBJ1-5; TRBD1 agrees at 9 bases. The CDR3 consists of 16 residues. Germline V CDR1 and CDR2: GTSNPN, SVGIG (reference sequence). Trimming at V came to 4 bases and at J to 6 bases, leaving 13 bases not matched to a gene. The CDR3 is CAWTPPPGQGGQPQHF. As DNA, the CDR3 is TGTGCCTGGACCCCTCCTCCGGGACAGGGTGGTCAGCCCCAGCATTTT.

This chain links TRBV7-9 with TRBJ1-2; no firm D call. Germline values: CDR1 SEHNR, CDR2 FQNEAQ (reference sequence). V lost 5 bases, J lost 3 bases, and 16 bases lay in between. The CDR3 totals 15 residues. The CDR3 is CASSEGTQAYYGYTF. The CDR3 DNA reads as TGTGCCAGCAGCGAGGGCACCCAGGCGTACTATGGCTACACCTTC.

The rearrangement links TRBV5-4 to TRBJ2-4; 7 positions agree with TRBD2. V gave up 4 bases and J gave up 5 bases; unmatched junction bases: 6. The CDR3 is made up of 14 amino acids. CDR1 and CDR2 (germline): SGHNT, YYREEE (reference sequence). CDR3: CASSPRREQNIQYF. The CDR3 DNA sequence: TGTGCCAGCAGCCCGAGGCGGGAGCAAAACATTCAGTACTTC.

The chain carries TRBV7-8 and TRBJ1-1; maybe TRBD1 (6 bases). The CDR3 consists of 15 residues. Germline values: CDR1 SGHVS, CDR2 FQNEAQ. V dropped 1 base and J dropped 5 bases, with 14 bases sitting between them. The CDR3 DNA reads TGTGCCAGCAGCTTAGGGCGGACAGTGGGGACTGAAGCTTTCTTT. Residues: CASSLGRTVGTEAFF.

The chain combines TRBV10-3 with TRBJ2-4; 16 positions match TRBD2. The CDR3 consists of 17 residues. Germline CDR1 ENHRY, CDR2 SYGVKD. Trimming cost V 3 bases and J 6 bases; bases outside gene matches: 5. The CDR3 reads CAISEGGTSGGVNIQYF. The CDR3 DNA follows: TGTGCCATCAGTGAAGGCGGGACTAGCGGGGGGGTAAACATTCAGTACTTC.

The CDR3 here is CASGTGVGTDTQYF. CDR3 in DNA: TGTGCCAGCGGAACGGGTGTGGGCACAGATACGCAGTATTTT. The chain joins TRBV6-4 to TRBJ2-3; D gene ambiguous. The CDR3 consists of 14 residues. The V and J ends lost 8 bases and 1 base respectively, with 13 bases between them. Germline V gives CDR1 MRHNA, CDR2 SNTAGT.

V usage is TRBV6-1 and J usage is TRBJ1-2; D is perhaps TRBD1 (6 bases). Germline CDR1 is MNHNS and CDR2 is SASEGT. CDR3 length equals 14 residues. V was shortened by 0 bases and J by 6 bases, with 11 bases between the two germline ends. This CDR3 reads CASSEAWGADGYTF. CDR3 in DNA: TGTGCCAGCAGTGAAGCTTGGGGGGCTGATGGCTACACCTTC.

J is TRBJ2-7 and V is TRBV5-1, with no clear D. The CDR3 consists of 13 residues. The V gene's germline CDR1 is SGHRS and CDR2 YFSETQ. V was trimmed by 7 bases and J by 6 bases, leaving 17 bases between them. The CDR3 protein is CASARPGAGEQYF. In DNA, the CDR3 is TGCGCCAGCGCCAGGCCGGGTGCTGGCGAGCAGTACTTC.

V usage is TRBV5-6 and J usage is TRBJ1-1, with unresolved D. The CDR3 extends over 13 amino acids. CDR1 and CDR2 from the germline V gene are SGHDT and YYEEEE. V was clipped by 2 bases and J by 1 base, with 6 bases between them. The CDR3 region is CASSLGGNTEAFF. CDR3 coding DNA: TGTGCCAGCAGCTTAGGAGGGAACACTGAAGCTTTCTTT.

This clone was seen a single time. This chain uses TRBV19 with TRBJ1-2; TRBD1 matches 9 bases. Germline CDR1 is LNHDA and CDR2 is SQIVND (reference sequence). CDR3 length equals 16 residues. V was pared by 2 bases and J by 4 bases, with 8 bases of the junction left unmatched. CDR3 sequence reads: CASSITSGQGAYGYTF. CDR3 DNA: TGTGCCAGTAGTATAACTTCGGGACAGGGTGCCTATGGCTACACCTTC.

V usage is TRBV2 and J usage is TRBJ2-3; the D is unclear. Germline-derived CDR1 and CDR2 are SNHLY and FYNNEI. With 7 bases removed from V and 0 bases from J, the gap between germline ends came to 5 bases. This CDR3 is 12 amino acids long. CDR3 sequence (DNA): TGTGCCAGCATACTCAGCACAGATACGCAGTATTTT. Residues: CASILSTDTQYF.

This clone was seen a handful of times. V is TRBV4-1 and J is TRBJ2-2, with 9 bases aligning to TRBD2. Trimming cost V 3 bases and J 6 bases; bases outside gene matches: 20. This CDR3 has 20 amino acids. Germline V CDR1 and CDR2: MGHRA, YSYEKL. The CDR3 reads CASSHPRPSATSGRAGELFF. CDR3 sequence (DNA): TGCGCCAGCAGCCACCCCCGCCCGTCTGCGACTAGCGGTAGGGCCGGGGAGCTGTTTTTT.

The J gene is TRBJ1-2, the V gene TRBV6-6; D is possibly TRBD1 (5 bases). The germline V gene encodes CDR1 MNHNY and CDR2 SVGAGI (reference sequence). The germline V and J ends were trimmed by 6 bases and 4 bases, with 12 bases remaining between them. The CDR3 spans 13 residues. The CDR3 region has the DNA TGTGCCAGCAGCCAGGGACGGGGCTATGGCTACACCTTC. It is translated as CASSQGRGYGYTF.

The chain links TRBV5-6 to TRBJ1-2, with TRBD1 identical over 8 bases. The length of the CDR3 is 13 residues. CDR1 and CDR2 from the germline V gene are SGHDT and YYEEEE. The trim removed 4 bases at V and 7 bases at J, leaving 6 bases unmatched. Written as DNA, the CDR3 is TGTGCCAGCAGCCTGTACACAGGGGGTGGCTACACCTTC. It specifies CASSLYTGGGYTF.

This chain links TRBV6-1 with TRBJ2-7; 8 bases align to TRBD2. Germline-derived CDR1 and CDR2 are MNHNS and SASEGT. The CDR3 length is 15 residues. J was trimmed by 0 bases and V by 6 bases; bases with no gene match: 7. CDR3 DNA: TGTGCCAGCAGAAGTAAGCGGGGGAGCTCCTACGAGCAGTACTTC. As protein: CASRSKRGSSYEQYF.

The chain has TRBV6-6 and TRBJ1-5; D remains ambiguous. The CDR3 is 13 residues long. Germline V CDR1 and CDR2: MNHNY, SVGAGI (reference sequence). Trimming left V 7 bases short and J 0 bases short, with 7 bases between. The chain's CDR3 is CASTYYSNQPQHF. The CDR3 DNA follows: TGTGCCAGCACCTATTATAGCAATCAGCCCCAGCATTTT.

J is TRBJ1-1 and V is TRBV30; 7 nucleotides align to TRBD1. This CDR3 region has 13 residues. Losses at the gene ends were 5 bases for V and 5 bases for J; bases not matched to a gene: 8. Germline lookup yields CDR1 GTSNPN and CDR2 SVGIG (reference sequence). CDR3 coding DNA: TGTGCCTGGTCGCTCACAGGGGAAACTGAAGCTTTCTTT. Its protein product is CAWSLTGETEAFF.

The J gene is TRBJ1-5, the V gene TRBV30; TRBD1 matches at 9 bases. Trimming cost V 0 bases and J 7 bases; bases outside gene matches: 7. Germline assignment: CDR1 GTSNPN and CDR2 SVGIG (reference sequence). This CDR3 is 15 amino acids long. CDR3 DNA: TGTGCCTGGAGTGTAATGACAGGGGGTACCCAGCCCCAGCATTTT. Its protein is CAWSVMTGGTQPQHF.

This chain uses TRBV7-9 with TRBJ1-5; D unclear. V was cut by 4 bases and J by 3 bases, with 13 bases left in between. The CDR3 totals 15 residues. CDR1 is SEHNR and CDR2 is FQNEAQ in the germline V gene (reference sequence). CDR3 protein: CASSSSDMPNQPQHF. CDR3 DNA: TGTGCCAGCAGCTCCTCAGACATGCCCAATCAGCCCCAGCATTTT.

The CDR3 reads CASSPPGTGSNTEAFF. CDR3 DNA sequence: TGCGCCAGCAGTCCCCCCGGGACAGGGAGTAACACTGAAGCTTTCTTT. V is TRBV5-1 and J is TRBJ1-1; 9 bases map to TRBD1. Germline V lookup: CDR1 SGHRS, CDR2 YFSETQ. CDR3 size: 16 residues. V shed 5 bases, J shed 2 bases, and the junction held 10 bases outside the gene matches.

This rearrangement joins TRBV11-2 to TRBJ1-4; the D gene is possibly TRBD1 (5 bases). From germline, CDR1 is SGHAT and CDR2 FQNNGV. Between the trimmed V and J ends, which lost 5 bases and 5 bases, there was a span of 12 bases. The CDR3 spans 14 residues. The CDR3 region has the DNA TGTGCCAGCAGCCACGGGACGGGGAATGAAAAACTGTTTTTT. This translates into CASSHGTGNEKLFF.

V gene TRBV5-8 combines with J gene TRBJ2-5; D gene unclear. CDR3 length: 12 residues. Trimming took off 1 base at V and 5 bases at J, with 6 bases between the two ends. CDR1 is SGHTS and CDR2 is YDEGEE in the germline V gene. CDR3 DNA: TGTGCCAGCAGCTTGTATGGCGAGACCCAGTACTTC. It codes for CASSLYGETQYF. Together with reference TRBV5-8 and TRBJ2-5, the CDR3 gives the full variable domain: EAGVTQSPTHLIKTRGQQATLRCSPISGHTSVYWYQQALGLGLQFLLWYDEGEERNRGNFPPRFSGRQFPNYSSELNVNALELEDSALYLCASSLYGETQYFGPGTRLLVL.

V is TRBV29-1 and J is TRBJ2-5; TRBD1 matches at 7 bases. V gave up 1 base and J gave up 11 bases; unmatched junction bases: 13. The V gene's germline CDR1 is SQVTM and CDR2 ANQGSEA. The CDR3 extends over 14 amino acids. DNA for the CDR3: TGCAGCGTTGAAGCCCCGACAGGGATTGGAGAGCAGTACTTC. Its protein is CSVEAPTGIGEQYF.

V gene TRBV7-2 combines with J gene TRBJ2-3; TRBD2 aligns across 13 bases. CDR3 length: 17 amino acids. The J segment lost 6 bases and the V segment lost 5 bases, leaving 11 bases of the junction unmatched. Germline CDR1 reads SGHTA; CDR2 reads FQGNSA. CDR3 bases: TGTGCCAGCAGCCAAAATAGACTAGCGGGGGGACCGGATACGCAGTATTTT. Translation: CASSQNRLAGGPDTQYF. Looking up the rest from reference TRBV7-2 and TRBJ2-3 gives the full variable domain: GAGVSQSPSNKVTEKGKDVELRCDPISGHTALYWYRQSLGQGLEFLIYFQGNSAPDKSGLPSDRFSAERTGGSVSTLTIQRTQQEDSAVYLCASSQNRLAGGPDTQYFGPGTRLTVL.

The CDR3 coding sequence is TGCGCCAGCAGCCAAGCTATCATGGATCACTATGGCTACACCTTC. Protein product: CASSQAIMDHYGYTF. The J gene is TRBJ1-2, the V gene TRBV4-3; D call uncertain. Germline loops: CDR1 LGHNA, CDR2 YSLEER. V was clipped by 1 base and J by 3 bases, with 12 bases between them. This CDR3 is built from 15 residues.

V is TRBV30 and J is TRBJ2-5; 10 bases fit TRBD1. Germline CDR1 reads GTSNPN; CDR2 reads SVGIG (reference sequence). The CDR3 runs to 14 residues. The junction had 3 bases not matched to a gene; V was cut back by 3 bases and J by 2 bases. The CDR3 protein is CAWRGQGPQETQYF. CDR3 nucleotides: TGTGCCTGGAGGGGACAGGGGCCGCAAGAGACCCAGTACTTC.

V is TRBV5-1 and J is TRBJ2-5, with D maybe TRBD2 (6 bases). The V gene lost 0 bases and the J gene lost 5 bases, with 11 bases spanning the gap. This CDR3 has 14 residues. CDR1 and CDR2 (germline): SGHRS, YFSETQ. CDR3 coding DNA: TGCGCCAGCAGCTTGGGGACCGGAGGGGAGACCCAGTACTTC. Amino acids: CASSLGTGGETQYF. Based on the CDR3 plus reference TRBV5-1 and TRBJ2-5, the full variable domain is KAGVTQTPRYLIKTRGQQVTLSCSPISGHRSVSWYQQTPGQGLQFLFEYFSETQRNKGNFPGRFSGRQFSNSRSEMNVSTLELGDSALYLCASSLGTGGETQYFGPGTRLLVL.